This TCR beta chain was identified in a study of cytomegalovirus exposure and HLA in healthy donors. Study as a whole: Among a few hundred genotyped donors, around 77% fell in the Caucasian-associated ancestry cluster. Findings and caveats of the study: An analysis was carried out at a later point. It showed that HLA-associated TCR beta chains were more clonally expanded than equally common non-associated chains. Rarity marked most TCR sequences, yet some public TCRs occurred in many donors.

Primers included in the PCR were 60 Vbeta and 13 Jbeta primers. Assay used: immunoSEQ multiplex PCR; TCRdb lists only in-frame clones, some missing. The sample holds about 120,000 clones, 83% seen once. Looked up from germline, CDR1 is MDHEN and CDR2 is SYDVKM. CDR3 length equals 17 residues. The V gene end was trimmed by 5 bases and the J gene end by 7 bases; junction bases not matched to a gene: 13. This clone was found a few times. Its antigen is still unknown. The gene calls are TRBV28 and TRBJ2-5; 13 bases fit TRBD2. The sequence came from a woman in her 40s in good health and CMV-seropositive. Material for sequencing was PBMCs. CDR3 in amino acids: CASSRDSGTSGMVTQYF. The CDR3 DNA is TGTGCCAGCAGTCGCGATTCCGGGACTAGCGGGATGGTGACCCAGTACTTC.